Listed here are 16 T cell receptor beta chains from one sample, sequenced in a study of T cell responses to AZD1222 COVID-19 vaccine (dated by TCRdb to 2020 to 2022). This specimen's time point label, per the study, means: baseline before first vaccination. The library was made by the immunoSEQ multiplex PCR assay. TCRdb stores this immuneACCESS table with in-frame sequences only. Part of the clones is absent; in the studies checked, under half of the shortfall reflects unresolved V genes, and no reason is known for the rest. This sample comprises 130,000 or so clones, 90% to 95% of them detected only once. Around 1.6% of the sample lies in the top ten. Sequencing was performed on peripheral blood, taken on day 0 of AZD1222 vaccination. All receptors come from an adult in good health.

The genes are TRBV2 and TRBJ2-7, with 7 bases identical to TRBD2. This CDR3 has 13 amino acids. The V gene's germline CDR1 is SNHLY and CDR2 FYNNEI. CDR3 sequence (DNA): TGTGCGGGGGAGCGGGAAGGGTTGTCCGAGCAGTACTTC. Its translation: CAGEREGLSEQYF.

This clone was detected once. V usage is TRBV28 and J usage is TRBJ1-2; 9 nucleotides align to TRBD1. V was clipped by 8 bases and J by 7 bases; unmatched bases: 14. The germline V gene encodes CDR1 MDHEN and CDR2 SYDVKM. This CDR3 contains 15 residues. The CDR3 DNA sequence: TGTGCCAGCCTCCCCGTCACAGGGGGCTTAGGTGGCTACACCTTC. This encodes CASLPVTGGLGGYTF.

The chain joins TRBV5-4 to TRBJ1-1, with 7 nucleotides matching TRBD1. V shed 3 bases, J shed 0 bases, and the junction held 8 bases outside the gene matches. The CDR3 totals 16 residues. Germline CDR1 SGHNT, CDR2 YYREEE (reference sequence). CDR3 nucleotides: TGTGCCAGCAGCTCACACAGGGGCGGGATGAACACTGAAGCTTTCTTT. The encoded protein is CASSSHRGGMNTEAFF.

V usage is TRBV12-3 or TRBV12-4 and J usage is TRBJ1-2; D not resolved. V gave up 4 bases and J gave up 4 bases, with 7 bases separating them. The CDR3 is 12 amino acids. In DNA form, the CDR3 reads TGTGCCAGCAGTTCGATCGGCTATGGCTACACCTTC. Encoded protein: CASSSIGYGYTF.

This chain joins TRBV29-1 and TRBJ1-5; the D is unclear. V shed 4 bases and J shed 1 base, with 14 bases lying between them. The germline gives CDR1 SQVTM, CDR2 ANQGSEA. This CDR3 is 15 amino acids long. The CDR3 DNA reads TGCAGCGTTGGGCAGACTATTGGGAGCAATCAGCCCCAGCATTTT. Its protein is CSVGQTIGSNQPQHF. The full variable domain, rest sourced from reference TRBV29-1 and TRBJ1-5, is SAVISQKPSRDICQRGTSLTIQCQVDSQVTMMFWYRQQPGQSLTLIATANQGSEATYESGFVIDKFPISRPNLTFSTLTVSNMSPEDSSIYLCSVGQTIGSNQPQHFGDGTRLSIL.

CDR3 sequence reads: CASSRSRDTEAFF. The CDR3 DNA sequence: TGTGCCAGCTCAAGGTCCAGGGACACTGAAGCTTTCTTT. The chain is built from TRBV18 and TRBJ1-1; D is perhaps TRBD1 (5 bases). Trimming left V 5 bases short and J 3 bases short, with 10 bases between. The CDR3 runs to 13 residues. Germline assignment: CDR1 KGHSH and CDR2 LQKENI.

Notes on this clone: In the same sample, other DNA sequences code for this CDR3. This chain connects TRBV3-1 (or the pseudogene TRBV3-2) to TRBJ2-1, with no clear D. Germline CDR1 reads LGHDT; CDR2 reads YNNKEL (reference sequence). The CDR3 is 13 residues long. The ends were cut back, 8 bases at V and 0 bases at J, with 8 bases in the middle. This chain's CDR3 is CASSLSSYNEQFF. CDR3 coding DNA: TGTGCCAGCTCTCTTAGCTCCTACAATGAGCAGTTCTTC.

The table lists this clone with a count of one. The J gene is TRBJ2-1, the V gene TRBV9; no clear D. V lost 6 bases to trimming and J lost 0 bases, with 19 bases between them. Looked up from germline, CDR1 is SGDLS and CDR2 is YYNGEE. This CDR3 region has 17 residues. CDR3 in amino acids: CASNHLGSMSSYNEQFF. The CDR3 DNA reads TGTGCCAGCAACCACCTCGGGTCCATGAGCTCCTACAATGAGCAGTTCTTC.

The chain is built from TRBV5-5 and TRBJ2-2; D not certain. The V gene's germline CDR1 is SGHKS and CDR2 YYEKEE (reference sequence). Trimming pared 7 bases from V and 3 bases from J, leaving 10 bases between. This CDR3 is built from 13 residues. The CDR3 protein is CASARVDTGELFF. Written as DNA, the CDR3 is TGTGCCAGCGCACGGGTCGACACCGGGGAGCTGTTTTTT. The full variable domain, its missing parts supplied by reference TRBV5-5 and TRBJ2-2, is DAGVTQSPTHLIKTRGQQVTLRCSPISGHKSVSWYQQVLGQGPQFIFQYYEKEERGRGNFPDRFSARQFPNYSSELNVNALLLGDSALYLCASARVDTGELFFGEGSRLTVL.

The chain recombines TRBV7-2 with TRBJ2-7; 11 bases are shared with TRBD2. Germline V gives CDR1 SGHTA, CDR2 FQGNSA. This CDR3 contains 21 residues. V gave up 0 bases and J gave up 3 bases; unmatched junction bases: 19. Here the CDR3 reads CASSLAWFATLTSGVRYEQYF. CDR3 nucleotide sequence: TGTGCCAGCAGCTTAGCGTGGTTCGCTACATTGACTAGCGGGGTTCGCTACGAGCAGTACTTC.

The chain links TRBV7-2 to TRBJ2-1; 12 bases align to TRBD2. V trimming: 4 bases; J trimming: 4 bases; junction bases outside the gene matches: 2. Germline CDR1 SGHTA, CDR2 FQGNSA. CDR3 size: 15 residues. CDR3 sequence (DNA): TGTGCCAGCAGCTCTAGCGGGAGGGGATACAATGAGCAGTTCTTC. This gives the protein CASSSSGRGYNEQFF.

Written as DNA, the CDR3 is TGCAGTGCTAGTATAGACAGTGACAAGTGGACCCAGTACTTC. Its translation is CSASIDSDKWTQYF. The gene calls are TRBV20-1 and TRBJ2-5; D perhaps matches TRBD1 (5 bases). The CDR3 consists of 14 residues. V dropped 3 bases and J dropped 7 bases, with 18 bases sitting between them. CDR1 and CDR2 from the germline V gene are DFQATT and SNEGSKA (reference sequence).

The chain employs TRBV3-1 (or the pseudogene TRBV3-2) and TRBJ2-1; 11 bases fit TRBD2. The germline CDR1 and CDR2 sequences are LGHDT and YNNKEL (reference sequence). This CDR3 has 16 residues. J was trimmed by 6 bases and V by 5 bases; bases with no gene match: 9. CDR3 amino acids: CASSVSGTSGTNEQFF. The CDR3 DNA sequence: TGTGCCAGCAGCGTCTCCGGGACTAGCGGAACCAATGAGCAGTTCTTC.

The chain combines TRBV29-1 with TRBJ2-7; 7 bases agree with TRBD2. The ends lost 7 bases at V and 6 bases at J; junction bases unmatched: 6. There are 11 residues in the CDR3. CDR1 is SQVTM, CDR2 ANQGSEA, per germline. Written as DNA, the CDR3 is TGCAGCGGACGACTAGCAAGCGAGCAGTACTTC. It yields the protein CSGRLASEQYF.

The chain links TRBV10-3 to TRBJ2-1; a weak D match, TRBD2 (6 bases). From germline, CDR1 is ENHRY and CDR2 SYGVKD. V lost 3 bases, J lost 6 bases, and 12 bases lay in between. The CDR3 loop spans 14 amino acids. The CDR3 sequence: CAISDSSDGNEQFF. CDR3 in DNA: TGTGCCATCAGTGATTCTAGCGACGGCAATGAGCAGTTCTTC.

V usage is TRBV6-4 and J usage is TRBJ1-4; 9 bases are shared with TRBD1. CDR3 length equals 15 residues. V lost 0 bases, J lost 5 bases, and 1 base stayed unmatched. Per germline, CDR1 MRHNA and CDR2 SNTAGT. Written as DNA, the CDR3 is TGTGCCAGCAGTGACTCGACAGGGGGGAATGAAAAACTGTTTTTT. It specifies CASSDSTGGNEKLFF.